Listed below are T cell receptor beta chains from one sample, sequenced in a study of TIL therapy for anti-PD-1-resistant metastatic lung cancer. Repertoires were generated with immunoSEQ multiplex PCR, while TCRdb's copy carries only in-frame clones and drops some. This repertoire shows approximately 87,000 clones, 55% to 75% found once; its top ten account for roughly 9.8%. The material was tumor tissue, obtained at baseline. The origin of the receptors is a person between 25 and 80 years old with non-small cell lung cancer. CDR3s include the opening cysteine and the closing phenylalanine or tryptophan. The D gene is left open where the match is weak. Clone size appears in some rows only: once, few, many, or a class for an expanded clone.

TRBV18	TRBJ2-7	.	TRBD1	CASSTPNRGHPYEQYF	TGTGCCAGCTCAACCCCTAACAGGGGGCATCCCTACGAGCAGTACTTC
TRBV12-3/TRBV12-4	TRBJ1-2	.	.	CASRGHPYGYTF	TGTGCCAGCAGGGGACATCCCTATGGCTACACCTTC
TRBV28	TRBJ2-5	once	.	CASSDLESIVETQYF	TGTGCCAGCAGCGATCTTGAATCGATCGTGGAGACCCAGTACTTC
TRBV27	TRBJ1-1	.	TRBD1	CASSLWGQAPRTEAFF	TGTGCCAGCAGTTTATGGGGACAGGCCCCGAGGACTGAAGCTTTCTTT
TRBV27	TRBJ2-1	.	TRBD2	CASSPGTSYNEQFF	TGTGCCAGCAGTCCCGGGACTAGCTACAATGAGCAGTTCTTC
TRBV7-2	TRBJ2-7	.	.	CASSLGGASYEQYF	TGTGCCAGCAGCTTAGGCGGGGCCTCCTACGAGCAGTACTTC
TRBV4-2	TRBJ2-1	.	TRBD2	CASSQDAGRVYNEQFF	TGTGCCAGCAGCCAAGATGCAGGGAGGGTCTACAATGAGCAGTTCTTC
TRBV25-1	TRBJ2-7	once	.	CATRGTLSYEQYF	TGTGCCACCCGCGGGACTCTCTCCTACGAGCAGTACTTC
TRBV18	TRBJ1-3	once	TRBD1	CASSPGTGSRNTIYF	TGTGCCAGCTCACCCGGGACAGGCTCTAGAAACACCATATATTTT
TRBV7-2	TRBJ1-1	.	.	CASSLTWTMNTEAFF	TGTGCCAGCAGCCTTACTTGGACCATGAACACTGAAGCTTTCTTT
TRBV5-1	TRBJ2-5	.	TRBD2	CASSGRAGGETQYF	TGCGCCAGCAGTGGGAGAGCGGGAGGCGAGACCCAGTACTTC